This paragraph reports one T cell receptor (beta chain). The clone's antigen remains unknown. The junction shows a germline mismatch at one end, possibly a read error. Donors were approximately 42 systemically healthy Caucasian individuals from Russia aged roughly 6 to 100 years. Ten milliliters of peripheral blood were drawn from each donor into EDTA-treated Vacutainer tubes. Ficoll-Paque density-gradient centrifugation was used to isolate PBMCs, with at least 7 million per sample. Total RNA was extracted from PBMCs with Trizol reagent, with at least 5.5 micrograms obtained per sample. For every donor, flow cytometry on a PBMC aliquot measured the percentage of naive CD45RAhigh/CD27high T cells. The data are from a study of blood T cells in healthy people across ages (dated by TCRdb to between 2015 and 2017). Describing the broader study: In model experiments, template switching captured roughly one uniquely barcoded TCR beta cDNA molecule for every two T cells. The study measured age-related changes in TCR beta repertoire diversity using deep sequencing normalized with unique cDNA molecular identifiers. The donors were divided into four age groups: young (average around 17 years), middle-aged (about 41), aged (approximately 62) and long-lived (about 79). To avoid experimental bias, donors of different ages were distributed randomly across sequencing lanes. Two additional independent replicas of 1 million unique cDNA reads from the same blood draw were analyzed for two donors (one aged 18 to 29 and one aged 80 or older). Here is what the overall study found, with its caveats: Estimates of total diversity from one million sequenced T cells were regarded as lower bounds and underestimates. Since profiling was done on bulk unsorted PBMCs, naive and antigen-experienced compartments could not be conclusively compared. Observed TCR beta diversity per million T cells fell roughly linearly with age, and a significant reduction was already apparent by age roughly 40. Because donor CMV infection status was unknown, age-related changes in expanded clonotypes were potentially confounded. The percentage of naive T cells measured by flow cytometry correlated strongly with observed TCR beta diversity. Compared with the aged group, more naive CD4+ T cells, fewer expanded clones and increased TCR diversity were shown by the long-lived group, suggesting age selection.

The library was prepared using 5' RACE. These reads were obtained on an Illumina HiSeq 2500. A second PCR of about 6 to 11 cycles was performed with a sample-barcoded 5' primer and a J-beta primer mix. A unique molecular identifier was introduced onto each TCR beta cDNA molecule by a template-switch 5' adaptor carrying 12 random nucleotides. At least 2.5 million CDR3-containing paired-end reads were obtained from each sample. All of the RNA was converted into first-strand cDNA using the Mint cDNA synthesis kit, with a TRBC-specific oligonucleotide serving as the primer. All cDNA was treated with uracil-DNA glycosylase and then went through a first 18-cycle PCR with the universal primers M1SS and BC2_uni_R. Concerning the study's data processing: Normalization of each sample was performed by random selection of 1 million high-quality reads, each carrying a distinct molecular identifier. Instead of being binned into consensus sequences, reads that shared molecular identifiers were thrown out. CDR3 identification, clonotype clustering and error correction used MiTCR with a Q25 quality threshold and the strictest error-elimination algorithm. A nonparametric unseen species model using Euler transformation provided a lower-bound estimate of total TCR beta diversity. TCRdb cleaned the public reads at Q25 with fastp, built clones with MiXCR and kept in-frame beta chains. Entries that share a CDR3 protein sequence are merged under the most common genes and DNA. V and J calls and clone size were set by TCRdb, not the authors. The sample table shows about 600,000 distinct CDR3 sequences, and more than 45% are seen once. The ten top clones hold about 26% of the sample.

From the cysteine up to the phenylalanine, the CDR3 has a length of 15 residues. Only the CDR3 portion is preserved as DNA: 45 bases, with reading frame beginning at the first base. The CDR1 and CDR2 encoded by the germline V gene are SGHRS and YFSETQ. Sequenced sample: blood. The receptor chain draws on TRBV5-1 and TRBJ2-6; 5 matching bases give a weak D call of TRBD1. This receptor was taken from a man older than 75 in good health. The CDR3 has the sequence CASSSPGSGANVPTF. The sequenced DNA is TGCGCCAGCAGCTCTCCCGGCTCTGGGGCCAACGTCCCGACTTTC.